The clone carrying this TCR beta chain has ten or more counts. This record comes from a study of human T cells and chemical hapten exposure. MiXCR was run by TCRdb on the RACE reads, yielding one entry per CDR3 protein. The sample shows about 51,000 distinct CDR3 sequences, roughly a tenth of them seen only once. The time point: pre-sensitization, week 0. Documented treatment: therapeutic diphenylcyclopropenone sensitization with weekly scalp DPC. Sequences were derived from whole blood, sampled in connection with sensitization to the hapten diphenylcyclopropenone (DPC). The clonotype was recovered from a woman aged 40 to 50 with alopecia areata. Some clones in this sample may be carry-over from other donors' samples.

CDR3 sequence (DNA): TGTGCCAGCAGTACCTCGACTAAGCCCCTCCACTTT. It specifies CASSTSTKPLHF. The rearrangement uses TRBV6-5 and TRBJ1-6; D not certain. CDR3 length: 12 residues. Germline V lookup: CDR1 MNHEY, CDR2 SVGAGI. Trimming shortened V by 5 bases and J by 13 bases, and 12 bases separated the two germline ends.